The clone carrying this T cell receptor beta chain was counted only a few times. The antigen remains unidentified. Central memory, naive, regulatory and stem cell-like memory CD4+ cells were sorted by CD45RO/CCR7/CD25/CD127/CD95/CD27. TCRB transcripts that were expressed got sequenced, as all of the isolated RNA had been reverse transcribed. Sequencing used immunoSEQ multiplex PCR; TCRdb keeps in-frame clones, though not all of them. The sample has approximately 140,000 clones; 6.9% are singletons. The sample belongs to a study of beta chain features in type 1 diabetes. Whole-study results and caveats: Although PCR might favor shorter templates, it would do so equally in patients and controls.

This CDR3 spans 16 amino acids. The V gene end was trimmed by 0 bases and the J gene end by 7 bases; junction bases not matched to a gene: 5. Germline V gene lookup returns CDR1 SGHRS and CDR2 YFSETQ. Sequenced sample: central memory CD4+ T cells from blood. The clonotype was recovered from a woman aged 30 to 39 in good health. This chain connects TRBV5-1 to TRBJ2-1; 12 bases align to TRBD2. CDR3 nucleotides: TGCGCCAGCAGCTTGGGACTAGCGGGAGTGAGAAATGAGCAGTTCTTC. Translating it yields CASSLGLAGVRNEQFF.